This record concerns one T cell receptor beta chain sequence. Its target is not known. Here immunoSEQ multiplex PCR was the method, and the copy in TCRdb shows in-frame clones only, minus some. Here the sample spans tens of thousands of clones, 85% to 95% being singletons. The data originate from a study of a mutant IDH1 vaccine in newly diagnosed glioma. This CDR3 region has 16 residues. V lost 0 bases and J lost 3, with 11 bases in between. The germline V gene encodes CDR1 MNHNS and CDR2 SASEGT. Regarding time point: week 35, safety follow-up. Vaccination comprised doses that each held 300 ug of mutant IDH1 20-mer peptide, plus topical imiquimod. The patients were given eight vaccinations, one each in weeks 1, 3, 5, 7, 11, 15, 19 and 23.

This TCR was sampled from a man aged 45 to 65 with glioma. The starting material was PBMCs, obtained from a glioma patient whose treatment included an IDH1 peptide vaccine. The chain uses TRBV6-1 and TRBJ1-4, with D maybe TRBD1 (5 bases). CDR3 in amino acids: CASSEALRQSNEKLFF. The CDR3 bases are TGTGCCAGCAGTGAAGCGTTGAGACAGTCTAATGAAAAACTGTTTTTT.